This is a list of T cell receptor beta chains from one sample in a study of T-cell memory formation after mild COVID-19. TCRdb passed the 5' RACE reads through MiXCR, listing each CDR3 protein once. The table has 200,000 to 250,000 distinct CDR3 sequences, around a tenth seen once. The sequencing input was PBMCs or a T cell subset sorted from them (not recorded which). Every receptor here comes from a young man who had mild COVID-19 (a few samples of this study predate the infection). Cell type and time point are not known. The CDR3 runs from the conserved cysteine through the conserved F or W. The D gene is left open where the match is weak. Only part of the rows carry a size: once, few, many, or a class if the clone is expanded.

d_call,clone_size,v_call,j_call,cdr3_aa,cdr3_nt
-,few,TRBV6-5,TRBJ2-1,CASSYGWGAKNEQFF,TGTGCCAGCAGTTACGGGTGGGGCGCCAAGAATGAGCAGTTCTTC
-,few,TRBV4-3,TRBJ2-7,CASSQEGRGSNEQYF,TGCGCCAGCAGCCAAGAGGGAAGGGGTTCGAACGAGCAGTACTTC
-,few,TRBV20-1,TRBJ1-1,CSASSRAGWAEAFF,TGCAGTGCTAGTTCTAGGGCAGGTTGGGCTGAAGCTTTCTTT
TRBD1,-,TRBV7-9,TRBJ1-2,CASKTGGVDGYTF,TGTGCCAGCAAGACAGGGGGCGTTGATGGCTACACCTTC
-,few,TRBV12-3/TRBV12-4,TRBJ1-1,CASSLSTRLEAFF,TGTGCCAGCAGTTTATCTACCAGACTCGAAGCTTTCTTT
-,few,TRBV10-3,TRBJ2-1,CAISEGPNEQFF,TGTGCCATCAGTGAGGGTCCCAATGAGCAGTTCTTC
-,few,TRBV28,TRBJ1-5,CASSTGSPQHF,TGTGCCAGCAGCACCGGGTCGCCCCAGCATTTT
-,few,TRBV4-1,TRBJ1-6,CASSMKWDSPLHF,TGCGCCAGCAGCATGAAATGGGATTCACCCCTCCACTTT
TRBD2,many,TRBV10-3,TRBJ2-3,CAIRRLAGAPGSVDTQYF,TGTGCCATCAGGAGACTAGCGGGGGCTCCTGGGTCGGTAGATACGCAGTATTTT
-,few,TRBV5-1,TRBJ2-5,CASALGPPEETQYF,TGCGCCAGTGCACTGGGGCCCCCCGAGGAGACCCAGTACTTC
-,-,TRBV10-3,TRBJ2-7,CAIRKQGTYEQYF,TGTGCCATCAGGAAACAGGGAACCTACGAGCAGTACTTC
TRBD1,-,TRBV24-1,TRBJ1-2,CATSEQGAYGYTF,TGTGCCACCAGTGAGCAGGGGGCCTATGGCTACACCTTC
-,many,TRBV6-2/TRBV6-3,TRBJ2-7,CASNLDSPYEQYF,TGTGCCAGCAACTTGGACAGCCCCTACGAGCAGTACTTC
-,few,TRBV7-3,TRBJ1-5,CASSLTPHQPQHF,TGTGCCAGCAGCTTAACACCTCATCAGCCCCAGCATTTT
TRBD1,few,TRBV20-1,TRBJ1-1,CSARVGGPRTEAFF,TGCAGTGCTAGGGTAGGGGGCCCTCGCACTGAAGCTTTCTTT
TRBD2,few,TRBV20-1,TRBJ2-5,CSARDLAGAYQETQYF,TGCAGTGCTAGAGACCTAGCGGGGGCGTACCAAGAGACCCAGTACTTC
TRBD1,few,TRBV9,TRBJ1-6,CASSGDRGNSLHF,TGTGCCAGCAGCGGAGACAGGGGTAATTCCCTCCACTTT
-,-,TRBV11-2,TRBJ2-1,CASSLFTTYNEQFF,TGTGCCAGCAGCTTATTTACTACCTACAATGAGCAGTTCTTC
TRBD2,-,TRBV5-6,TRBJ2-5,CASSVSGPQETQYF,TGTGCCAGCAGCGTTAGCGGGCCCCAAGAGACCCAGTACTTC
-,few,TRBV5-6,TRBJ2-7,CASSLSRGRGYEQYF,TGTGCCAGCAGCTTGTCCCGGGGTCGAGGCTACGAGCAGTACTTC
TRBD1,few,TRBV29-1,TRBJ1-2,CSGSQGPDYGYTF,TGCAGCGGTTCACAGGGGCCGGACTATGGCTACACCTTC
TRBD1,-,TRBV18,TRBJ1-2,CASSPVGQVPGTF,TGTGCCAGCTCACCTGTCGGACAGGTCCCTGGGACCTTC
TRBD1,-,TRBV7-2,TRBJ2-3,CASTMDRVENTQYF,TGTGCCAGCACCATGGACAGGGTGGAAAATACGCAGTATTTT
TRBD1,few,TRBV6-1,TRBJ1-1,CASSGIQGAGTEAFF,TGTGCCAGCAGTGGGATACAGGGGGCAGGCACTGAAGCTTTCTTT
TRBD1,few,TRBV12-3/TRBV12-4,TRBJ2-3,CASTRQGALGTQYF,TGTGCCAGCACCAGACAGGGGGCCCTAGGGACGCAGTATTTT
-,many,TRBV10-3,TRBJ2-5,CAISEQGLYQETQYF,TGTGCCATCAGTGAACAGGGACTGTACCAAGAGACCCAGTACTTC
TRBD2,-,TRBV6-1,TRBJ2-1,CASSEGLAGNNEQFF,TGTGCCAGCAGTGAAGGACTAGCGGGGAACAATGAGCAGTTCTTC
-,few,TRBV5-8,TRBJ1-6,CASSHVYGNSPLHF,TGTGCCAGCAGCCACGTGTACGGGAATTCACCCCTCCACTTT
TRBD1,few,TRBV20-1,TRBJ1-2,CSASLTGLLGYTF,TGCAGTGCTAGTCTGACAGGGCTCCTTGGCTACACCTTC
TRBD2,few,TRBV7-3,TRBJ2-3,CASSLGLAGGSGPDTQYF,TGTGCCAGCAGCTTAGGGCTAGCGGGGGGAAGTGGTCCAGATACGCAGTATTTT
TRBD2,many,TRBV5-1,TRBJ2-5,CASGQPGGGGETQYF,TGCGCCAGCGGGCAACCGGGAGGAGGAGGAGAGACCCAGTACTTC